The clone carrying this TCR beta chain showed up just a few times. What it binds is not known. These data are taken from a study of CD8 T cells in ankylosing spondylitis. TCR beta libraries were made by quantitative 5'-RACE with molecular barcodes. In TCRdb, the 5' RACE reads were re-called with MiXCR into one record per CDR3 protein. The sample has around 490,000 distinct CDR3 sequences, about 5.7% seen once; the top ten hold under 4.5%. This CDR3 spans 14 amino acids. V dropped 6 bases and J dropped 0 bases, with 15 bases sitting between them. The germline V gene has CDR1 DFQATT and CDR2 SNEGSKA (reference sequence). Study conclusions and caveats: Disease-linked clones were CD8+ and relatively rare in peripheral blood. Seemingly characteristic of ankylosing spondylitis blood was a TCR beta motif consisting of eight highly homologous variants.

This clonotype was obtained from a male donor with ankylosing spondylitis. J is TRBJ2-7 and V is TRBV20-1; D gene unclear. Material for sequencing was blood, either unsorted or a sorted T cell fraction (not recorded which). This CDR3 reads CSARPDGYSYEQYF. The CDR3 DNA reads TGCAGTGCGCGACCGGACGGGTACTCCTACGAGCAGTACTTC.